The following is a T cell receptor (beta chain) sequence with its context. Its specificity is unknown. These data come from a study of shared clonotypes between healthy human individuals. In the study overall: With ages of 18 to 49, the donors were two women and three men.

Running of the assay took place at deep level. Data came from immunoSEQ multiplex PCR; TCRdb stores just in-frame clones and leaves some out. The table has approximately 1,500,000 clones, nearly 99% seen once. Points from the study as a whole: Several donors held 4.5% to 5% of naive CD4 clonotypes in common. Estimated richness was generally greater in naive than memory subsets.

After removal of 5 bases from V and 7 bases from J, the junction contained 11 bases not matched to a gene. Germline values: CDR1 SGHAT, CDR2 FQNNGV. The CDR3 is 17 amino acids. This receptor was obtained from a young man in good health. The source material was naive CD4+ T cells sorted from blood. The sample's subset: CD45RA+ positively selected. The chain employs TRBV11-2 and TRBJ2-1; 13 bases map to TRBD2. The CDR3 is CASSPGLAGIRGNEQFF. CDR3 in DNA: TGTGCCAGCAGCCCGGGACTAGCGGGAATTAGGGGGAATGAGCAGTTCTTC.